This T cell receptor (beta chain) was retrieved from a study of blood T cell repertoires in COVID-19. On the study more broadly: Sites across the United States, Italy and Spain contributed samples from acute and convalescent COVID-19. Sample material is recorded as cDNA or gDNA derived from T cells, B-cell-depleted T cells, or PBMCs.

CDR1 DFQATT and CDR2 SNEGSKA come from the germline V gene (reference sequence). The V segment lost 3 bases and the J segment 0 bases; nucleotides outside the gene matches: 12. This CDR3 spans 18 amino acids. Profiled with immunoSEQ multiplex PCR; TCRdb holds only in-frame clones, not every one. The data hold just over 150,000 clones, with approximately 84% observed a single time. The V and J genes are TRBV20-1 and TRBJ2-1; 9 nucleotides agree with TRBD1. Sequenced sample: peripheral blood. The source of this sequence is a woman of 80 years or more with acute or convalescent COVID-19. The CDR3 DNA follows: TGCAGTGCTAGTCCCTTCCCGGGACAGGGAGGCTCCTACAATGAGCAGTTCTTC. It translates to CSASPFPGQGGSYNEQFF.